A single sample gave rise to the 7 T cell receptor beta chains below, sequenced in a study of blood T cell repertoires in COVID-19. Using immunoSEQ multiplex PCR, the repertoire was profiled, and TCRdb retains in-frame clones only, with some absent. The data hold about 210,000 clones, with about 83% observed a single time. The sequenced sample consisted of peripheral blood. All receptors come from a woman aged 40 to 50 with active or convalescent COVID-19.

The V gene is TRBV9, the J gene TRBJ1-1; D is ambiguous. This CDR3 region has 15 residues. Germline lookup yields CDR1 SGDLS and CDR2 YYNGEE. Trimming pared 3 bases from V and 0 bases from J, leaving 12 bases between. As DNA, the CDR3 is TGTGCCAGCAGCGCCCCACGGGAAGTGAACACTGAAGCTTTCTTT. It specifies CASSAPREVNTEAFF.

This clone was counted a few times. The chain uses TRBV5-1 and TRBJ1-1; D ambiguous. V was trimmed by 0 bases and J by 1 base, leaving 10 bases between them. Germline CDR1 SGHRS, CDR2 YFSETQ. This CDR3 has 15 amino acids. The DNA of the CDR3 is TGCGCCAGCAGCTTGGCCAACCCTAAGAACACTGAAGCTTTCTTT. It is translated as CASSLANPKNTEAFF.

The rearrangement joins TRBV3-1 (or the pseudogene TRBV3-2) to TRBJ2-5; no clear D. V was clipped by 4 bases and J by 0 bases, with 18 bases between them. Germline V gene data show CDR1 as LGHDT and CDR2 as YNNKEL (reference sequence). The CDR3 has 17 amino acids. The CDR3 nucleotides are TGTGCCAGCAGCCCGAGACACCCCCATCAGTACCAAGAGACCCAGTACTTC. Its protein product is CASSPRHPHQYQETQYF.

The J gene is TRBJ2-1, the V gene TRBV6-5; D may be TRBD2 (5 bases). Germline assignment: CDR1 MNHEY and CDR2 SVGAGI. V was shortened by 0 bases and J by 7 bases, with 16 bases between the two germline ends. CDR3 size: 16 residues. The CDR3 loop is CASSYSMSTTRNEQFF. In DNA, the CDR3 is TGTGCCAGCAGTTACTCGATGTCGACTACTAGAAATGAGCAGTTCTTC.

The CDR3 DNA reads as TGCGCCAGCAGCTTCCGGTCCTACAATGAGCAGTTCTTC. It yields the protein CASSFRSYNEQFF. The chain links TRBV5-1 to TRBJ2-1; the D is unclear. V shed 2 bases and J shed 1 base, with 4 bases lying between them. Germline CDR1 SGHRS, CDR2 YFSETQ. The CDR3 runs 13 residues. Full variable domain (remainder filled in from reference TRBV5-1 and TRBJ2-1): KAGVTQTPRYLIKTRGQQVTLSCSPISGHRSVSWYQQTPGQGLQFLFEYFSETQRNKGNFPGRFSGRQFSNSRSEMNVSTLELGDSALYLCASSFRSYNEQFFGPGTRLTVL.

The chain has TRBV6-2 or TRBV6-3 and TRBJ1-6; D is perhaps TRBD1 (6 bases). The CDR3 length is 16 residues. The germline V gene encodes CDR1 MNHEY and CDR2 SVGEGT. Trimming left V 2 bases short and J 0 bases short, with 8 bases between. CDR3 protein: CASSYQGSSYNSPLHF. CDR3 bases: TGTGCCAGCAGTTACCAGGGGAGCTCCTATAATTCACCCCTCCACTTT.

The chain carries TRBV24-1 and TRBJ1-2; tentatively, D is TRBD1 (5 bases). The V and J ends lost 4 bases and 3 bases respectively, with 20 bases between them. The germline V gene has CDR1 KGHDR and CDR2 SFDVKD. The CDR3 covers 17 residues. The CDR3 DNA reads TGTGCCACCAGTGACCGAAGGGACGCGGAGGGGTACTATGGCTACACCTTC. Translation: CATSDRRDAEGYYGYTF.